These T cell receptor beta chains were read from a single sample in a study of blood T cell repertoires in COVID-19. Measured with immunoSEQ multiplex PCR; TCRdb has only the in-frame clones, and not every one. The table has roughly 120,000 clones, 85% to 90% seen once. Sequenced: peripheral blood. Source of these receptors: a woman in her forties or fifties with active or convalescent COVID-19. CDR3s include the opening cysteine and the closing phenylalanine or tryptophan. Each record gives: V gene, J gene, clone size, D gene, CDR3 protein, CDR3 DNA. The D gene is left open where the match is weak. Not every row has a clone size; where given, it reads once, few, many or a size class.

TRBV2	TRBJ2-1	-	TRBD2	CASSGTSGSYNEQFF	TGTGCCAGCAGTGGCACTAGCGGGAGCTACAATGAGCAGTTCTTC
TRBV30	TRBJ2-1	-	TRBD2	CAWNVGAGGDEQFF	TGTGCCTGGAATGTCGGGGCGGGAGGAGATGAGCAGTTCTTC
TRBV7-3	TRBJ2-2	-	TRBD2	CASSLDPSGITGELFF	TGTGCCAGCAGCTTAGATCCTAGCGGGATCACCGGGGAGCTGTTTTTT
TRBV11-2	TRBJ1-3	once	-	CASSYTTGLSGNTIYF	TGTGCCAGCAGCTATACCACGGGACTCTCTGGAAACACCATATATTTT
TRBV7-2	TRBJ2-7	-	-	CASSLVGGDRYEQYF	TGTGCCAGCAGCTTAGTTGGCGGAGACCGTTACGAGCAGTACTTC
TRBV6-5	TRBJ1-2	-	-	CASSYSWEVDGYTF	TGTGCCAGCAGTTACTCGTGGGAGGTCGATGGCTACACCTTC
TRBV18	TRBJ2-5	-	-	CASSPLGTLETQYF	TGTGCCAGCTCACCACTCGGGACATTGGAGACCCAGTACTTC
TRBV5-6	TRBJ2-5	-	TRBD1	CASSYGTGGETQYF	TGTGCCAGCAGCTACGGGACAGGTGGAGAGACCCAGTACTTC
TRBV11-1	TRBJ1-2	-	TRBD1	CASSPEGQKSYGYTF	TGTGCCAGCAGCCCGGAGGGACAGAAATCTTATGGCTACACCTTC
TRBV6-2/TRBV6-3	TRBJ2-7	-	-	CASSYPDRQDNTYEQYF	TGTGCCAGCAGTTACCCGGACAGACAAGACAACACCTACGAGCAGTACTTC
TRBV9	TRBJ2-7	-	-	CASSVGLAPHEQYF	TGTGCCAGCAGCGTGGGACTCGCCCCCCACGAGCAGTACTTC
TRBV29-1	TRBJ2-7	-	-	CSVEGVGEQGYEQYF	TGCAGCGTTGAAGGTGTCGGGGAGCAAGGCTACGAGCAGTACTTC
TRBV7-6	TRBJ2-3	few	-	CASSFSSAQYTDTQYF	TGTGCCAGCAGCTTCTCTAGCGCCCAATACACAGATACGCAGTATTTT
TRBV7-5	TRBJ1-2	few	-	CARSSTRGHGYTF	TGTGCCAGAAGCTCCACCAGGGGACATGGCTACACCTTC
TRBV18	TRBJ2-7	-	TRBD2	CASSTLAGGIRASYEQYF	TGTGCCAGCTCAACCCTAGCGGGAGGAATTCGGGCCTCCTACGAGCAGTACTTC
TRBV28	TRBJ1-6	-	-	CASSFTPGANSPLHF	TGTGCCAGCAGTTTTACCCCAGGGGCAAATTCACCCCTCCACTTT
TRBV6-5	TRBJ1-2	-	-	CASSYRGLSEEYGYTF	TGTGCCAGCAGTTACCGCGGGTTAAGCGAGGAGTATGGCTACACCTTC
TRBV4-1	TRBJ2-7	-	TRBD2	CASSQESSGAYEQYF	TGCGCCAGCAGCCAAGAATCGAGCGGGGCCTACGAGCAGTACTTC
TRBV10-1	TRBJ2-1	-	-	CASTPETGLNEQFF	TGCGCCAGCACCCCCGAGACTGGCCTCAATGAGCAGTTCTTC
TRBV27	TRBJ1-5	-	TRBD1	CASSISQGAGVIEPQHF	TGTGCCAGCAGTATCTCACAGGGGGCGGGGGTAATTGAGCCCCAGCATTTT
TRBV7-3	TRBJ1-2	-	-	CASSDPSRGGSGYTF	TGTGCCAGCAGCGACCCCTCGAGGGGCGGGAGTGGCTACACCTTC
TRBV12-5	TRBJ2-2	-	TRBD2	CASGLATLAGGPGELFF	TGTGCTAGTGGTTTGGCCACCCTAGCGGGAGGGCCCGGGGAGCTGTTTTTT
TRBV4-1	TRBJ2-1	-	-	CASSQRDTRNEQFF	TGCGCCAGCAGCCAGAGGGACACTAGGAATGAGCAGTTCTTC
TRBV29-1	TRBJ2-7	few	-	CSVLPSGTTYEQYF	TGCAGCGTTTTGCCGTCGGGGACAACCTACGAGCAGTACTTC
TRBV7-4	TRBJ2-7	-	TRBD2	CASSLAYAAGGLYEQYF	TGTGCCAGCAGCTTGGCTTACGCGGCGGGAGGGTTGTACGAGCAGTACTTC
TRBV19	TRBJ2-1	-	-	CASSSRLGNDYNEQFF	TGTGCCAGTAGTTCAAGACTCGGAAACGACTACAATGAGCAGTTCTTC
TRBV27	TRBJ2-7	-	-	CASSPIGGMDYEQYF	TGTGCCAGCAGTCCTATTGGGGGCATGGACTACGAGCAGTACTTC
TRBV27	TRBJ1-1	-	-	CASSPVWARTEAFF	TGTGCCAGCAGTCCCGTGTGGGCGCGAACTGAAGCTTTCTTT
TRBV6-6	TRBJ1-5	-	TRBD1	CASSYSSGGSNQPQHF	TGTGCCAGCAGTTACTCATCAGGGGGCAGCAATCAGCCCCAGCATTTT
TRBV28	TRBJ2-5	-	-	CASKKSTRAFRGETQYF	TGTGCCAGCAAAAAAAGCACCCGGGCATTTAGAGGGGAGACCCAGTACTTC
TRBV7-8	TRBJ2-1	-	TRBD2	CASSPRRLAGSYNEQFF	TGTGCCAGCAGCCCACGGCGGCTAGCGGGCTCCTACAATGAGCAGTTCTTC
TRBV6-1	TRBJ1-5	-	-	CASSEAGRRRNQPQHF	TGTGCCAGCAGTGAAGCCGGCAGGAGGCGCAATCAGCCCCAGCATTTT
TRBV28	TRBJ2-7	-	TRBD2	CASSLGNWESGAGVIYEQYF	TGTGCCAGCAGTTTGGGGAACTGGGAATCGGGAGCGGGAGTAATTTACGAGCAGTACTTC
TRBV12-3/TRBV12-4	TRBJ2-3	-	-	CASSWSRTDTQYF	TGTGCCAGCAGCTGGAGTCGCACAGATACGCAGTATTTT
TRBV28	TRBJ2-1	-	TRBD2	CASSFRREKGNEQFF	TGTGCCAGCAGTTTTCGGCGGGAGAAGGGGAATGAGCAGTTCTTC
TRBV6-1	TRBJ2-1	-	-	CASSNAGFYNEQFF	TGTGCCAGCAGTAACGCGGGGTTCTACAATGAGCAGTTCTTC
TRBV2	TRBJ1-1	-	TRBD1	CASTLLGGTAFF	TGTGCCAGCACCCTCTTAGGGGGCACGGCTTTCTTT
TRBV11-2	TRBJ2-2	-	-	CASSLGRTGELFF	TGTGCCAGCAGCTTAGGGAGGACCGGGGAGCTGTTTTTT
TRBV27	TRBJ2-2	-	TRBD2	CATRVAGDPGGELFF	TGTGCCACCCGGGTAGCGGGAGATCCGGGTGGGGAGCTGTTTTTT
TRBV7-9	TRBJ2-7	-	TRBD2	CASSLVGSGNEQYF	TGTGCCAGCAGCTTAGTGGGTAGCGGGAACGAGCAGTACTTC
TRBV5-6	TRBJ2-1	once	TRBD2	CASSRQDTGGDNEQFF	TGTGCCAGCAGCCGTCAGGACACGGGAGGAGACAATGAGCAGTTCTTC
TRBV19	TRBJ2-1	-	-	CASSNAGLRTDEQFF	TGTGCCAGTAGTAACGCAGGGCTTCGAACGGATGAGCAGTTCTTC
TRBV7-9	TRBJ2-7	few	-	CASSRGREQYF	TGTGCCAGCAGCCGGGGTAGGGAGCAGTACTTC